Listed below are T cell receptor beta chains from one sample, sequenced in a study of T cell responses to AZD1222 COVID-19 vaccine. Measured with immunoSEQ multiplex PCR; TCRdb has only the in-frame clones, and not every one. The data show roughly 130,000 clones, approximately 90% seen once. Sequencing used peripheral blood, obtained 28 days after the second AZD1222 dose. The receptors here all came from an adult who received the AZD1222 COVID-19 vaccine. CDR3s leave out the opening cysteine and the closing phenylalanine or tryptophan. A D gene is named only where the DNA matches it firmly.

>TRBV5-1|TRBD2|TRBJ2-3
ASSPHPSGGLMGDTQY
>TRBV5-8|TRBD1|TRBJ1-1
ASSSSGGAF
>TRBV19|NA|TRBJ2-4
ASSDGGLAKNIQY
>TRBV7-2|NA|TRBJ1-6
ASRWQGLTNSPLH
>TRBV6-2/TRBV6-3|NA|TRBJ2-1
ASSYSSRGKVNEQF
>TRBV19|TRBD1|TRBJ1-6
ASSRDRVNSPLH
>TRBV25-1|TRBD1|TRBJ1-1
ASSATGTTEAF
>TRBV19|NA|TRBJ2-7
ASSIAGADYEQY
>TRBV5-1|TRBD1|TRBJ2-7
ASSTTGTALSEQY
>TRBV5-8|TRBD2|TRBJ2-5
ASRSLRGVETQY
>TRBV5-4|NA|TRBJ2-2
ASSPGLYSTGELF
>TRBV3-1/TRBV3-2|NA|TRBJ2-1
ASSGATQF
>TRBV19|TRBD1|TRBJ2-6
ASSIEGQGVSGANVLT
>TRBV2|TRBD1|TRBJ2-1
ASITGAINNEQF
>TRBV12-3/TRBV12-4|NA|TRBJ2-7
ASSFGRVYEQY
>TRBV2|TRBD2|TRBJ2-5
ASRAGLAGGPSSY
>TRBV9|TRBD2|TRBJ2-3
ASSEWGGSDTQY
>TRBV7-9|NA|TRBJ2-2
ASSLGWAMGDTNTGELF
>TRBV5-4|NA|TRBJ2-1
ASSGLQGSNEQF
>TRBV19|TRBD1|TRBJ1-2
ASSADTGEYGYT
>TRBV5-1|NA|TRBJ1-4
ASSSGLPDEKLF
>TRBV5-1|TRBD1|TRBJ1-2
ASRPDRVYGYT
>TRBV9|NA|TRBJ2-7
ASSVEGTSYEQY
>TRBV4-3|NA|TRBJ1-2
ASSQDRGGPNYGYT
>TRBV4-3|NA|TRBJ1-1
ASSLQGRGTEAF
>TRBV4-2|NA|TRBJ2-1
ASSGTRSAYNEQF
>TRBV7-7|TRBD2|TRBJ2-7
ASSFGAGTAYEQY
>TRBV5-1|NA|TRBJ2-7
ASSLQGREQY
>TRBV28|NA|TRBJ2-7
ASSFASGGGQY
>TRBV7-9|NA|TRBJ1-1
ASSLGEMNTEAF
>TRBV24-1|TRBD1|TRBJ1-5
ATSDSRQGRQPQH
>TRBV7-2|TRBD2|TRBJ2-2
ASSLALGGAGELF
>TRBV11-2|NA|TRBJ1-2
ASSSSGTAAYGYT
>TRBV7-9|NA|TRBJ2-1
ASSLGYNNEQF
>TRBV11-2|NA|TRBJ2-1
ASSLRAGWNEQF
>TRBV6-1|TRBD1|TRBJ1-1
ASSEKVGQGGKGQTEAF
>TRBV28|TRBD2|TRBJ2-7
ASSSGGGGYEQY
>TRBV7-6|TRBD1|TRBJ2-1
ASSVPGQFYNEQF
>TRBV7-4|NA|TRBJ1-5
ASSLVLHVQTDSNQPQH
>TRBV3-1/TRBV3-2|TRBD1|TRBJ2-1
ASSRDRGQSI
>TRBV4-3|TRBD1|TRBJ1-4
ASSQDGTGSEKLF
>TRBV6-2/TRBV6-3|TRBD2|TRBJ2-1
ASSSPPGSGRYNEQF
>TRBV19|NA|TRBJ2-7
ASSNSPAHDEQY
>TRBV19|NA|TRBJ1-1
ASSMVGTEAF
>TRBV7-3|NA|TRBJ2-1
ASSLSVGRVDEQF
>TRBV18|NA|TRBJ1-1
ASSPQTDRNTEAF
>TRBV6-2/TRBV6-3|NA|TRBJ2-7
ASSKGHQKDEQY
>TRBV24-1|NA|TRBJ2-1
ATSDSSSVGSYNEQF
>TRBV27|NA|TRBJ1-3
ASSLSSGNTIY
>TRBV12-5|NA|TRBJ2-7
ASARIWDSYEQY
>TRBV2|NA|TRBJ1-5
ASNREGGSQPQH
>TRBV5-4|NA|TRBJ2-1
ASSLAAGSSYNEQF
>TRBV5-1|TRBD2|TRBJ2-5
ASSLGRGGQETQY
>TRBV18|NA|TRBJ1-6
ASSPKDGGSSPLH
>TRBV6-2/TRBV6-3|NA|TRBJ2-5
ASSYRPETQY